This T cell receptor (beta chain) was sequenced during a study of CD8 T cells in ankylosing spondylitis. This clonotype was seen only a few times. Its antigen is not known. From the 5' RACE reads, TCRdb called clonotypes with MiXCR, one entry per CDR3 protein. Of about 390,000 distinct CDR3 sequences listed, about 20% are singletons. Study-wide results and limits: There was a TCR beta motif, made of eight highly homologous variants, that appeared characteristic of ankylosing spondylitis blood. Significant enrichment of disease-linked clones was reportedly seen in matched ankylosing spondylitis synovial fluid.

The TCR was taken from a male donor with ankylosing spondylitis. The material sequenced was blood, either unsorted or a sorted T cell fraction (not recorded which).

In nucleotides, the CDR3 is TGCGCCAGCAGCTTGGGGACTAGCGGGACGGGAGATACGCAGTATTTT. Its protein product is CASSLGTSGTGDTQYF. V usage is TRBV5-1 and J usage is TRBJ2-3; 12 nucleotides match TRBD2. CDR1 SGHRS and CDR2 YFSETQ come from the germline V gene. Trimming at V came to 0 bases and at J to 5 bases, leaving 4 bases not matched to a gene. There are 16 residues in the CDR3.